Shown below are 30 T cell receptor beta chains from a single sample sequenced in a study of radiation and T cells in renal cell carcinoma. The data were produced by immunoSEQ multiplex PCR, yet TCRdb's version contains in-frame clones alone and is incomplete. In the table there are under 150,000 clones, approximately 80% of which are singletons. Described time point: blood 2 weeks post-SBRT. Noted treatment: 15 Gy SBRT to primary tumor, nephrectomy 4 weeks later. Material: blood, obtained from a patient whose treatment included radiotherapy and nephrectomy. These receptor sequences come from a woman between 55 and 75 years old with renal cell carcinoma.

The chain joins TRBV5-1 to TRBJ1-1; 7 nucleotides agree with TRBD1. J was trimmed by 8 bases and V by 2 bases; bases with no gene match: 9. CDR3 length: 14 amino acids. Germline assignment: CDR1 SGHRS and CDR2 YFSETQ. The DNA for the CDR3 is TGCGCCAGCAGCTTCCCGGGACAGCCCTTAGAAGCTTTCTTT. This encodes CASSFPGQPLEAFF.

The rearrangement links TRBV6-6 to TRBJ2-1; no reliable D call. Germline values: CDR1 MNHNY, CDR2 SVGAGI (reference sequence). Trimming cost V 5 bases and J 9 bases, with 8 bases left between them. This CDR3 has 11 amino acids. In nucleotides, the CDR3 is TGTGCCAGCAGTGTTGTAGGTGAGCAGTTCTTC. Translating gives CASSVVGEQFF.

V and J are TRBV5-5 and TRBJ1-2, with TRBD1 as a possible D gene (5 bases). Looked up from germline, CDR1 is SGHKS and CDR2 is YYEKEE (reference sequence). The CDR3 has 14 amino acids. The ends were cut back, 4 bases at V and 8 bases at J, with 18 bases in the middle. CDR3 protein: CASSPMQGGGGYTF. As DNA, the CDR3 is TGTGCCAGCAGCCCTATGCAGGGTGGTGGAGGCTACACCTTC.

The CDR3 DNA is TGTGCCAGCTCCCCGACAGGGTTAGACACTGAAGCTTTCTTT. Its protein is CASSPTGLDTEAFF. V and J are TRBV18 and TRBJ1-1, with TRBD1 matching over 7 bases. The CDR3 is 14 residues long. The V gene end was trimmed by 6 bases and the J gene end by 3 bases; junction bases not matched to a gene: 7. Per the germline V gene, CDR1 is KGHSH and CDR2 is LQKENI.

This clone showed up just a few times. J is TRBJ1-5 and V is TRBV27; the match to TRBD1 covers 8 bases. The CDR3 length is 15 residues. Germline CDR1 and CDR2: MNHEY and SMNVEV (reference sequence). V lost 2 bases and J lost 2; bases outside the gene matches: 2. DNA for the CDR3: TGTGCCAGCAGTTTAGGGACAGGTGGCAATCAGCCCCAGCATTTT. Translated: CASSLGTGGNQPQHF.

In this sample, this clone turned up a few times. The genes are TRBV18 and TRBJ2-3; either TRBD1 or TRBD2 may fit D (5 bases each). V shed 1 base and J shed 3 bases, with 11 bases lying between them. CDR3 length: 15 amino acids. Germline V gene data show CDR1 as KGHSH and CDR2 as LQKENI. CDR3 DNA sequence: TGTGCCAGCTCACCACAGGGGACGAGTACAGATACGCAGTATTTT. Encoded protein: CASSPQGTSTDTQYF. The complete variable domain, with remaining parts taken from reference TRBV18 and TRBJ2-3, reads NAGVMQNPRHLVRRRGQEARLRCSPMKGHSHVYWYRQLPEEGLKFMVYLQKENIIDESGMPKERFSAEFPKEGPSILRIQQVVRGDSAAYFCASSPQGTSTDTQYFGPGTRLTVL.

CDR3 in DNA: TGTGCCAGCAGCTTAGTGGTGGGACAGGGGGCATACGAGCAGTACTTC. This gives the protein CASSLVVGQGAYEQYF. V usage is TRBV11-2 and J usage is TRBJ2-7, with 12 bases identical to TRBD1. Trimming removed 1 base from V and 4 bases from J; junction bases left unmatched: 5. CDR1 is SGHAT and CDR2 is FQNNGV in the germline V gene. This CDR3 contains 16 residues.

The chain has TRBV7-9 and TRBJ2-3; perhaps TRBD2 as D (5 bases). V lost 1 base, J lost 0 bases, and 14 bases lay in between. The CDR3 is made up of 17 amino acids. CDR1 is SEHNR and CDR2 is FQNEAQ in the germline V gene (reference sequence). This CDR3 reads CASSLGKVAISTDTQYF. Here the CDR3 DNA reads TGTGCCAGCAGCTTAGGGAAAGTAGCGATCAGCACAGATACGCAGTATTTT.

The chain is built from TRBV11-1 and TRBJ2-3, with D tentatively TRBD1 or TRBD2 (5 bases each). The germline V gene has CDR1 SGHAT and CDR2 FQDESV (reference sequence). The CDR3 runs 15 residues. V lost 5 bases to trimming and J lost 2 bases, with 14 bases between them. CDR3 DNA: TGTGCCAGCAGCAGGGACGGGATTGTCACAGATACGCAGTATTTT. Translating it yields CASSRDGIVTDTQYF.

J is TRBJ2-7 and V is TRBV27; TRBD2 matches 7 bases. J gave up 2 bases and V 5 bases, and 6 bases lay outside the gene matches. Per the germline V gene, CDR1 is MNHEY and CDR2 is SMNVEV (reference sequence). The CDR3 sequence is 14 residues long. The CDR3 here is CASSKTGLPYEQYF. Here the CDR3 DNA reads TGTGCCAGCAGTAAGACGGGACTACCCTACGAGCAGTACTTC.

This chain uses TRBV4-2 with TRBJ2-2; 13 nucleotides match TRBD2. The trim removed 5 bases at V and 7 bases at J, leaving 7 bases unmatched. Germline V gene lookup returns CDR1 LGHNA and CDR2 YNFKEQ. This CDR3 is 16 amino acids long. This CDR3 reads CASSTLAGGRDGELFF. In nucleotides, the CDR3 is TGTGCCAGCAGCACACTAGCGGGAGGGCGAGACGGGGAGCTGTTTTTT.

The genes are TRBV5-6 and TRBJ1-1, with D possibly matching TRBD1 (6 bases). The CDR3 has 13 amino acids. The V end was cut by 0 bases, the J end by 5 bases, with 8 bases between. The germline CDR1 and CDR2 sequences are SGHDT and YYEEEE. CDR3 coding DNA: TGTGCCAGCAGCTTGGGAGGGGGGACTGAAGCTTTCTTT. Protein product: CASSLGGGTEAFF.

The rearrangement links TRBV5-1 to TRBJ2-5; tentatively, D is TRBD1 (5 bases). The CDR3 covers 14 residues. Trimming left V 4 bases short and J 0 bases short, with 10 bases between. Per germline, CDR1 SGHRS and CDR2 YFSETQ. CDR3: CASSDPGHQETQYF. The CDR3 nucleotides read TGCGCCAGCAGCGATCCAGGGCACCAAGAGACCCAGTACTTC.

The chain employs TRBV5-4 and TRBJ2-3; D remains unclear. The CDR3 runs 14 residues. Germline loops: CDR1 SGHNT, CDR2 YYREEE (reference sequence). Trimming removed 2 bases at V and 4 bases at J, with 11 bases between. The CDR3 loop reads CASSLDPSSDTQYF. As DNA, the CDR3 is TGTGCCAGCAGCTTAGACCCATCATCAGATACGCAGTATTTT.

Written as DNA, the CDR3 is TGTGCCAGCAGCGTTACTAGCGATGAGCAGTTCTTC. Translated: CASSVTSDEQFF. This sequence joins TRBV2 and TRBJ2-1; 7 positions match TRBD2. Germline assignment: CDR1 SNHLY and CDR2 FYNNEI. The CDR3 has 12 amino acids. The ends lost 6 bases at V and 8 bases at J; junction bases unmatched: 4.

The DNA of the CDR3 is TGTGCAAGTCGCTTAGCCGGGACTAGCGGGCGAGCAGATACGCAGTATTTT. Translation gives CASRLAGTSGRADTQYF. V and J are TRBV12-2 and TRBJ2-3; the tabulated D call, TRBD2, remains unverified against the DNA. TRBV12-2 is annotated as a pseudogene. The CDR3 contains 17 residues.

The sample holds one count of this clone. The rearrangement uses TRBV9 and TRBJ2-2; D not resolved. From germline, CDR1 is SGDLS and CDR2 YYNGEE. V was shortened by 7 bases and J by 5 bases, with 12 bases between the two germline ends. CDR3 length: 13 residues. The CDR3 is CASESLRTGELFF. The CDR3 DNA reads TGTGCCAGCGAGTCCCTCCGGACCGGGGAGCTGTTTTTT.

The chain combines TRBV5-8 with TRBJ2-3; 7 bases map to TRBD1. This CDR3 region has 15 residues. CDR1 is SGHTS and CDR2 is YDEGEE in the germline V gene. V lost 2 bases, J lost 5 bases, and 8 bases stayed unmatched. The CDR3 coding sequence is TGTGCCAGCAGCTTTAGAGGGGGCGAGGGAGATACGCAGTATTTT. Its protein product is CASSFRGGEGDTQYF.

The chain uses TRBV30 and TRBJ2-7; 8 nucleotides align to TRBD1. The CDR3 runs 14 residues. V shed 1 base, J shed 2 bases, and the junction held 4 bases outside the gene matches. The germline V gene encodes CDR1 GTSNPN and CDR2 SVGIG (reference sequence). The DNA for the CDR3 is TGTGCCTGGAGTGGGACAGGGCGACCCTACGAGCAGTACTTC. Residues: CAWSGTGRPYEQYF.

The V call is TRBV7-9, the J call TRBJ1-6; TRBD1 matches at 12 bases. The J segment lost 7 bases and the V segment lost 4 bases, leaving 5 bases of the junction unmatched. Germline V lookup: CDR1 SEHNR, CDR2 FQNEAQ (reference sequence). The CDR3 extends over 16 amino acids. The CDR3 here is CASSSSGTGGNSPLHF. The CDR3 nucleotides are TGTGCCAGCAGCTCAAGCGGGACAGGGGGCAATTCACCCCTCCACTTT.

Only a few counts were recorded for this clone. Written as DNA, the CDR3 is TGTGCCAGCAGTCCCGGGACAGAAACTACTGAAGCTTTCTTT. It translates to CASSPGTETTEAFF. This chain connects TRBV6-6 to TRBJ1-1, with 7 nucleotides matching TRBD1. Trimming at V came to 5 bases and at J to 5 bases, leaving 8 bases not matched to a gene. From germline, CDR1 is MNHNY and CDR2 SVGAGI (reference sequence). The CDR3 length is 14 residues.

V gene TRBV4-3 combines with J gene TRBJ1-4, with a possible D match to TRBD1 (5 bases). Trimming stripped 1 base from V and 6 bases from J, with 12 bases between. The CDR3 loop spans 15 amino acids. Germline CDR1 and CDR2: LGHNA and YSLEER. The CDR3 loop reads CASSQGGGAHEKLFF. The CDR3, as DNA: TGCGCCAGCAGCCAAGGTGGCGGGGCACATGAAAAACTGTTTTTT.

J is TRBJ2-1 and V is TRBV6-5; D gene uncertain. Looked up from germline, CDR1 is MNHEY and CDR2 is SVGAGI. The CDR3 contains 12 residues. With 4 bases removed from V and 9 bases from J, the gap between germline ends came to 10 bases. The CDR3 loop reads CASSSLSSEQFF. The CDR3 nucleotides are TGTGCCAGCAGTTCGCTTAGCAGTGAGCAGTTCTTC.

V usage is TRBV2 and J usage is TRBJ1-5; 8 nucleotides match TRBD1. This CDR3 spans 14 amino acids. V lost 6 bases and J lost 7; bases outside the gene matches: 8. The germline CDR1 and CDR2 sequences are SNHLY and FYNNEI. The CDR3: CASSPGTGSQPQHF. The CDR3 DNA sequence: TGTGCCAGCAGCCCCGGGACAGGCTCCCAGCCCCAGCATTTT.

The chain has TRBV19 and TRBJ2-3; D remains ambiguous. The CDR3 loop spans 16 amino acids. Germline values: CDR1 LNHDA, CDR2 SQIVND (reference sequence). V lost 3 bases, J lost 1 base, and 14 bases lay in between. CDR3 sequence reads: CASSIYPPPGTDTQYF. For the CDR3, the DNA is TGTGCCAGTAGTATTTACCCACCCCCGGGCACAGATACGCAGTATTTT. Full variable domain (outside the CDR3, taken from reference TRBV19 and TRBJ2-3): DGGITQSPKYLFRKEGQNVTLSCEQNLNHDAMYWYRQDPGQGLRLIYYSQIVNDFQKGDIAEGYSVSREKKESFPLTVTSAQKNPTAFYLCASSIYPPPGTDTQYFGPGTRLTVL.

The V call is TRBV9, the J call TRBJ2-7, with 11 bases that match TRBD1. The trim removed 4 bases at V and 1 base at J, leaving 4 bases unmatched. The germline V gene encodes CDR1 SGDLS and CDR2 YYNGEE. CDR3 length: 15 amino acids. The CDR3 reads CASSWGTGGSYEQYF. As DNA, the CDR3 is TGTGCCAGCAGCTGGGGGACAGGGGGATCCTACGAGCAGTACTTC.

In this sample, this clone turned up a few times. The V and J genes are TRBV27 and TRBJ2-1, with 8 bases identical to TRBD1. The CDR3 covers 17 residues. The germline V gene has CDR1 MNHEY and CDR2 SMNVEV (reference sequence). V was pared by 3 bases and J by 1 base, with 8 bases of the junction left unmatched. CDR3 in DNA: TGTGCCAGCAGTTTCCGCCGGGACAGGCCGTCCTACAATGAGCAGTTCTTC. It codes for CASSFRRDRPSYNEQFF.

The chain links TRBV6-5 to TRBJ1-5; D gene unclear. CDR1 and CDR2 from the germline V gene are MNHEY and SVGAGI. V dropped 2 bases and J dropped 4 bases, with 12 bases sitting between them. The CDR3 is made up of 15 amino acids. CDR3 sequence: CASSYDRERNQPQHF. In nucleotides, the CDR3 is TGTGCCAGCAGTTACGATAGGGAGAGAAATCAGCCCCAGCATTTT.

The sample holds one count of this clone. The chain is built from TRBV29-1 and TRBJ2-2; D remains unclear. Germline CDR1 SQVTM, CDR2 ANQGSEA. The CDR3 has 13 amino acids. Between the trimmed V and J ends, which lost 8 bases and 0 bases, there was a span of 10 bases. The CDR3 DNA is TGCAGCCCCATAACGGCGAACACCGGGGAGCTGTTTTTT. Translation: CSPITANTGELFF.

The V and J genes are TRBV5-6 and TRBJ2-7; the match to TRBD1 covers 10 bases. Germline loops: CDR1 SGHDT, CDR2 YYEEEE. Trimming at V came to 1 base and at J to 1 base, leaving 5 bases not matched to a gene. This CDR3 has 16 residues. The CDR3: CASSLQGQGTSYEQYF. CDR3 sequence (DNA): TGTGCCAGCAGCTTGCAGGGACAGGGGACTTCCTACGAGCAGTACTTC.